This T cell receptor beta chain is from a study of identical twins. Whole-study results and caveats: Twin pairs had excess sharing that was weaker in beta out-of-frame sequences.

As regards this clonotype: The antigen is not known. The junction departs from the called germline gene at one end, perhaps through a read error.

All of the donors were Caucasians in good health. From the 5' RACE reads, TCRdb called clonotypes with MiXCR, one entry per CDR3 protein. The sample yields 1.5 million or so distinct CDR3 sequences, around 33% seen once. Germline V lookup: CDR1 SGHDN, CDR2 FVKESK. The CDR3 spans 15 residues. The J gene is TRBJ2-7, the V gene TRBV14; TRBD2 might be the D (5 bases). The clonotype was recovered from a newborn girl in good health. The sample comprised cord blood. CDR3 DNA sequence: TGTACCAGCAGCCAAGGGAGCCCCAGCTCCTACGAGCAGTACTTC. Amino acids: CTSSQGSPSSYEQYF. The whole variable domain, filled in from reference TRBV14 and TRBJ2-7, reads EAGVTQFPSHSVIEKGQTVTLRCDPISGHDNLYWYRRVMGKEIKFLLHFVKESKQDESGMPNNRFLAERTGGTYSTLKVQPAELEDSGVYFCTSSQGSPSSYEQYFGPGTRLTVT.